Presented here are 13 T cell receptor beta chains from one specimen sequenced in a study of T cell changes during pregnancy in multiple sclerosis. Assay: immunoSEQ multiplex PCR; the TCRdb copy retains only in-frame clones and omits some. The data contain about 93,000 clones, roughly 92% of them singletons. Sequenced material: peripheral blood, taken after pregnancy. The receptor source for this set is a female donor with multiple sclerosis, enrolled in a pregnancy study.

The chain joins TRBV6-5 to TRBJ1-1; maybe TRBD1 (5 bases). This CDR3 contains 13 residues. Germline lookup yields CDR1 MNHEY and CDR2 SVGAGI. The V and J ends lost 8 bases and 2 bases respectively, with 12 bases between them. The CDR3 spells CASEGVGNTEAFF. The DNA of the CDR3 is TGTGCCAGCGAAGGGGTTGGAAACACTGAAGCTTTCTTT.

The gene calls are TRBV2 and TRBJ1-2, with D perhaps TRBD1 (6 bases). The V gene lost 2 bases and the J gene lost 8 bases, with 15 bases spanning the gap. The V gene's germline CDR1 is SNHLY and CDR2 FYNNEI. There are 14 residues in the CDR3. CDR3 region: CASSEMTGLRGYTF. The CDR3 DNA reads TGTGCCAGCAGTGAAATGACAGGACTTCGGGGCTACACCTTC. Looking up the rest from reference TRBV2 and TRBJ1-2 gives the full variable domain: EPEVTQTPSHQVTQMGQEVILRCVPISNHLYFYWYRQILGQKVEFLVSFYNNEISEKSEIFDDQFSVERPDGSNFTLKIRSTKLEDSAMYFCASSEMTGLRGYTFGSGTRLTVV.

V gene TRBV29-1 combines with J gene TRBJ1-2; perhaps TRBD1 as D (6 bases). The CDR3 runs to 12 residues. V was cut by 6 bases and J by 7 bases, with 15 bases left in between. Germline V CDR1 and CDR2: SQVTM, ANQGSEA. DNA for the CDR3: TGCAGCGTGGGGGACACCAGGCGTGGCTACACCTTC. This encodes CSVGDTRRGYTF.

Only one count was recorded for this clone. The DNA for the CDR3 is TGTGCCAGCAGTGAAGTGATATTACAGGGTTTAGTCATGGCTACTAATGAAAAACTGTTTTTT. Its protein product is CASSEVILQGLVMATNEKLFF. The V gene is TRBV6-1, the J gene TRBJ1-4; D is possibly TRBD1 (6 bases). Germline values: CDR1 MNHNS, CDR2 SASEGT. V shed 1 base and J shed 2 bases, with 26 bases lying between them. The CDR3 contains 21 residues.

This clone appeared a single time. The chain has TRBV7-6 and TRBJ1-5, with D tentatively TRBD1 (6 bases). The V end was cut by 1 base, the J end by 4 bases, with 17 bases between. The germline V gene has CDR1 SGHVS and CDR2 FNYEAQ. This CDR3 has 17 residues. This CDR3 is CASSLGASRGLNQPQHF. The CDR3 coding sequence is TGTGCCAGCAGCTTAGGAGCCTCCAGGGGCCTTAATCAGCCCCAGCATTTT.

This sequence joins TRBV19 and TRBJ1-2; D possibly corresponds to TRBD1 (6 bases). Germline lookup yields CDR1 LNHDA and CDR2 SQIVND (reference sequence). The CDR3 is 14 amino acids. The V and J ends lost 5 bases and 6 bases respectively, with 16 bases between them. This chain's CDR3 is CASSEDSSPDGYTF. The CDR3 nucleotides read TGTGCCAGTAGTGAGGACAGTTCTCCGGATGGCTACACCTTC. Full variable domain (missing parts from reference TRBV19 and TRBJ1-2): DGGITQSPKYLFRKEGQNVTLSCEQNLNHDAMYWYRQDPGQGLRLIYYSQIVNDFQKGDIAEGYSVSREKKESFPLTVTSAQKNPTAFYLCASSEDSSPDGYTFGSGTRLTVV.

The rearrangement joins TRBV9 to TRBJ1-2, with D maybe TRBD1 (5 bases). CDR3 size: 19 residues. Per the germline V gene, CDR1 is SGDLS and CDR2 is YYNGEE. Trimming took 7 bases from V and 2 from J, leaving 30 bases between them. This CDR3 is CASGMGGAGTSGSNYGYTF. The CDR3 DNA reads TGTGCCAGCGGAATGGGAGGGGCAGGGACTAGCGGGTCAAACTATGGCTACACCTTC.

The J gene is TRBJ1-1, the V gene TRBV7-6; the D gene is possibly TRBD1 (5 bases). There are 15 residues in the CDR3. The germline gives CDR1 SGHVS, CDR2 FNYEAQ. V was trimmed by 1 base and J by 4 bases, leaving 13 bases between them. The CDR3 loop is CASSLDRNGGTEAFF. In nucleotides, the CDR3 is TGTGCCAGCAGCTTAGATCGGAACGGGGGCACTGAAGCTTTCTTT.

The rearrangement links TRBV5-1 to TRBJ2-5; 9 bases align to TRBD2. The CDR3 is made up of 16 amino acids. V shed 2 bases and J 5 bases; nucleotides not matched to a gene: 10. In germline, CDR1 is SGHRS, CDR2 YFSETQ. The CDR3: CASSLATSGGGETQYF. Here the CDR3 DNA reads TGCGCCAGCAGCTTAGCGACTAGCGGTGGCGGGGAGACCCAGTACTTC.

This clone has a single count. The V gene is TRBV10-3, the J gene TRBJ2-2, with D unclear. CDR3 length: 12 amino acids. Germline CDR1 is ENHRY and CDR2 is SYGVKD. Trimming pared 7 bases from V and 1 base from J, leaving 4 bases between. CDR3 sequence: CAITGNTGELFF. The CDR3 region has the DNA TGTGCCATCACAGGGAACACCGGGGAGCTGTTTTTT.

This clone has only one observation. V is TRBV9 and J is TRBJ1-2; weak D call: TRBD1 (5 bases). The CDR3 loop spans 16 amino acids. With 2 bases removed from V and 0 bases from J, the gap between germline ends came to 14 bases. Germline-derived CDR1 and CDR2 are SGDLS and YYNGEE. The CDR3 reads CASSVQAGPANYGYTF. The CDR3 nucleotides are TGTGCCAGCAGCGTCCAGGCGGGGCCAGCTAACTATGGCTACACCTTC.

This clone was seen a single time. Here the CDR3 reads CASSGGSNQPQHF. The CDR3 DNA follows: TGTGCCAGCAGTGGCGGCAGCAATCAGCCCCAGCATTTT. The chain couples TRBV6-1 to TRBJ1-5; D not certain. Germline V gene data show CDR1 as MNHNS and CDR2 as SASEGT. The CDR3 has 13 amino acids. V dropped 4 bases and J dropped 1 base, with 5 bases sitting between them.

The chain is built from TRBV5-1 and TRBJ1-1, with D possibly being TRBD1 (5 bases). The CDR3 runs 14 residues. Germline V gene sequence: CDR1 SGHRS, CDR2 YFSETQ. The ends were cut back, 4 bases at V and 0 bases at J, with 10 bases in the middle. CDR3 in amino acids: CASSPIRVNTEAFF. The CDR3 nucleotides are TGCGCCAGCAGCCCCATCAGGGTGAACACTGAAGCTTTCTTT.